These T cell receptor beta chains were read from a single sample in a study of shared clonotypes between healthy human individuals. Sequencing used immunoSEQ multiplex PCR; TCRdb keeps in-frame clones, though not all of them. The sample contains about 2.3 million clones, roughly 92% of which appear only once. The sample comprised naive CD4+ T cells from PBMCs. Source of these receptors: a man between 18 and 29 years old in good health. Some clones in this sample may be carry-over from other donors' samples. Both conserved end residues are part of each CDR3. A D gene is named only where the DNA matches it firmly. Size tells how often a clone was seen (once, few, many) or the class of an expanded clone, and some rows leave it out.

.,TRBV7-2,TRBJ1-1,.,TGTGCCAGCAGCTCGGCACGGCACACTGAAGCTTTCTTT,CASSSARHTEAFF
.,TRBV7-3,TRBJ2-7,.,TGTGCCAGCAGCCCGGGACCTACCTACGAGCAGTACTTC,CASSPGPTYEQYF
TRBD1,TRBV5-1,TRBJ1-2,.,TGCGCCAGCAGCACGACAGGGGGCTCCTATGGCTACACCTTC,CASSTTGGSYGYTF
TRBD2,TRBV11-2,TRBJ2-7,.,TGTGCCAGCAGCTTGACTAGCGGCTCCTACGAGCAGTACTTC,CASSLTSGSYEQYF
TRBD1,TRBV4-3,TRBJ1-4,.,TGCGCCAGCAGCCAGCAGGGGGGAGAAAAACTGTTTTTT,CASSQQGGEKLFF
.,TRBV5-1,TRBJ1-2,.,TGCGCCAGCAGCTATGAGGGTGACTATGGCTACACCTTC,CASSYEGDYGYTF
.,TRBV6-1,TRBJ1-1,.,TGTGCCAGCAGTGAAAGGGTAACGGAAGCTTTCTTT,CASSERVTEAFF
.,TRBV10-3,TRBJ1-4,.,TGTGCCATCAGTGAGTCGAGGGGAGGGGATGAAAAACTGTTTTTT,CAISESRGGDEKLFF
.,TRBV5-1,TRBJ2-7,.,TGCGCCAGCAGCTTGCGAGGCAGGGGTGACGAGCAGTACTTC,CASSLRGRGDEQYF
TRBD1,TRBV5-1,TRBJ2-3,.,TGCGCCAGCAGCCGCGGGACAGGGGTCGGCACAGATACGCAGTATTTT,CASSRGTGVGTDTQYF
.,TRBV6-1,TRBJ1-5,.,TGTGCCAGCAGTGCAGGGATCAATCAGCCCCAGCATTTT,CASSAGINQPQHF
TRBD1,TRBV2,TRBJ2-3,.,TGTGCCAGCACGCAAACGCGGACAGGGGGAGATACGCAGTATTTT,CASTQTRTGGDTQYF
.,TRBV7-8,TRBJ1-1,.,TGTGCCAGTAGTGAATACCCGGACGACACTGAAGCTTTCTTT,CASSEYPDDTEAFF
.,TRBV5-1,TRBJ2-2,few,TGCGCCAGCAGCACGAGGGTACCCGGGGAGCTGTTTTTT,CASSTRVPGELFF
TRBD2,TRBV11-2,TRBJ2-1,.,TGTGCCAGCAGGGGGATAGCGGGAGCCTACAATGAGCAGTTCTTC,CASRGIAGAYNEQFF
.,TRBV9,TRBJ2-3,.,TGTGCCAGCAGCGTAGAACAGCTCACAGATACGCAGTATTTT,CASSVEQLTDTQYF
TRBD2,TRBV7-2,TRBJ2-3,.,TGTGCCAGCAGCTTAGCGCTTAGCGGGAGGGCGTTCTGGGATACGCAGTATTTT,CASSLALSGRAFWDTQYF
TRBD1,TRBV10-3,TRBJ1-1,once,TGTGCCATCAGTGAGGCCCACAGGGGAGAGGCTGAAGCTTTCTTT,CAISEAHRGEAEAFF
.,TRBV28,TRBJ2-7,once,TGTGCCAGCAGTTCCCCATCCAGGGTCGAGCAGTACTTC,CASSSPSRVEQYF
.,TRBV11-2,TRBJ2-7,.,TGTGCCAGCAGCCCCGGACAGCCCTACGAGCAGTACTTC,CASSPGQPYEQYF
.,TRBV7-6,TRBJ1-3,.,TGTGCCAGCAGCTCGCTCCAAGGGGCTGGAAACACCATATATTTT,CASSSLQGAGNTIYF
TRBD1,TRBV5-4,TRBJ1-3,.,TGTGCCAGCAGACCAGACAGGGCTGGAAACACCATATATTTT,CASRPDRAGNTIYF
.,TRBV6-1,TRBJ2-7,.,TGTGCCAGCAGTGGAGGGGCTGCGGGCTCCTACGAGCAGTACTTC,CASSGGAAGSYEQYF
.,TRBV5-1,TRBJ1-3,.,TGCGCCAGCAGCTTCGGGGGGATCAGCTCTGGAAACACCATATATTTT,CASSFGGISSGNTIYF
.,TRBV6-5,TRBJ2-1,.,TGTGCCAGCAGTTACTCGGGCACTCAAGGACGGGTTGAGCAGTTCTTC,CASSYSGTQGRVEQFF
TRBD2,TRBV9,TRBJ2-5,.,TGTGCCAGCAGCGTAGGACTAGCGGGAGTGGGGGGAGAGACCCAGTACTTC,CASSVGLAGVGGETQYF
.,TRBV28,TRBJ1-1,few,TGTGCCAGCAGTTTAGCACCCACAGGACCTGAAGCTTTCTTT,CASSLAPTGPEAFF
TRBD1,TRBV6-4,TRBJ2-7,.,TGTGCCAGCAGTGACAGGGGGCTACTCTACGAGCAGTACTTC,CASSDRGLLYEQYF
TRBD1,TRBV29-1,TRBJ1-2,.,TGCAGCGTTGGGGCAGGGGGACTTCGCGGCTACACCTTC,CSVGAGGLRGYTF
.,TRBV5-6,TRBJ1-1,.,TGTGCCAGCAGCTTCGGACTGAACACTGAAGCTTTCTTT,CASSFGLNTEAFF
.,TRBV10-3,TRBJ2-1,.,TGTGCCATCAGGGGAGGGGGGGGCTCCTACAATGAGCAGTTCTTC,CAIRGGGGSYNEQFF
TRBD2,TRBV10-3,TRBJ2-3,.,TGTGCCATCACCCCCGGGATAGCGGGAGTCTCAGATACGCAGTATTTT,CAITPGIAGVSDTQYF
.,TRBV27,TRBJ1-4,.,TGTGCCAGCAGTTCTCGGGCCCTACAAGAAAAACTGTTTTTT,CASSSRALQEKLFF
.,TRBV13,TRBJ1-5,.,TGTGCCAGCAGCTTAGGCCTGGGAAGGGGGAACGAGCCCCAGCATTTT,CASSLGLGRGNEPQHF
.,TRBV28,TRBJ1-4,.,TGTGCCAGCAGTTTATCTTCAGGTTTCCTGTTTTTT,CASSLSSGFLFF
.,TRBV5-4,TRBJ2-5,once,TGTGCCAGCAGCTTGGCCCCACCCGGACGTTACCAAGAGACCCAGTACTTC,CASSLAPPGRYQETQYF